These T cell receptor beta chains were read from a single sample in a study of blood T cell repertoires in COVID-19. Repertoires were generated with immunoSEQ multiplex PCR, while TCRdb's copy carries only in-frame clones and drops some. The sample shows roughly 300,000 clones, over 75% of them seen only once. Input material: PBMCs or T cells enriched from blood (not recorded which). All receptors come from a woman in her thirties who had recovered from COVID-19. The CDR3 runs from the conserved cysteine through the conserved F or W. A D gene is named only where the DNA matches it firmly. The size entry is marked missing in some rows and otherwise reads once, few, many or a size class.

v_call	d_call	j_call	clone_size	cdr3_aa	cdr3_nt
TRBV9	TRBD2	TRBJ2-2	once	CASSWGEGNTGELFF	TGTGCCAGCAGCTGGGGGGAGGGGAACACCGGGGAGCTGTTTTTT
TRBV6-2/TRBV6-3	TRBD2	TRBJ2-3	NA	CASSHPASGRTDTQYF	TGTGCCAGCAGTCACCCGGCTAGCGGACGCACAGATACGCAGTATTTT
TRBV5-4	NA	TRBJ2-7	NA	CASSLAGAGRDEQYF	TGTGCCAGCAGCCTGGCAGGGGCAGGAAGGGACGAGCAGTACTTC
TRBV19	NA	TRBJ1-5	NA	CASSIGQISNQPQHF	TGTGCCAGTAGTATTGGGCAGATTAGCAATCAGCCCCAGCATTTT
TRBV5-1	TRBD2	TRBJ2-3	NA	CASSPGLAVDTQYF	TGCGCCAGCAGCCCGGGACTAGCGGTAGATACGCAGTATTTT
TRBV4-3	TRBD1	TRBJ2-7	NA	CASSQSGWTGDYEQYF	TGCGCCAGCAGCCAATCCGGCTGGACAGGCGATTACGAGCAGTACTTC
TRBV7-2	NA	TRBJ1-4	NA	CASSLVGATEKLFF	TGTGCCAGCAGCTTAGTAGGGGCGACTGAAAAACTGTTTTTT
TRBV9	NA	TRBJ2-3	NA	CASSGRGLRTDTQYF	TGTGCCAGCAGCGGAAGGGGACTGCGCACAGATACGCAGTATTTT
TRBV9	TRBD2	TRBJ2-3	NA	CASSIRAGADTQYF	TGTGCCAGCAGCATCAGGGCGGGAGCAGATACGCAGTATTTT
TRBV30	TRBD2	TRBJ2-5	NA	CAWSVGSAGGPGQETQYF	TGTGCCTGGAGTGTAGGTTCGGCGGGGGGGCCTGGCCAAGAGACCCAGTACTTC
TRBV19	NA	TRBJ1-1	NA	CASSIGRQEAFF	TGTGCCAGTAGTATAGGTAGACAGGAAGCTTTCTTT
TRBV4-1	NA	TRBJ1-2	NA	CASSRTQTGQYYGYTF	TGCGCCAGCAGCCGCACACAGACAGGCCAATACTATGGCTACACCTTC
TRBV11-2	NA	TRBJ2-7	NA	CASSLLSGGIEQYF	TGTGCCAGCAGCTTACTCTCCGGCGGGATCGAGCAGTACTTC
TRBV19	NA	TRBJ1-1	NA	CASSDGRGNTEAFF	TGTGCCAGTAGCGATGGACGGGGGAACACTGAAGCTTTCTTT
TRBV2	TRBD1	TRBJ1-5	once	CASSVEQGAGQPQHF	TGTGCCAGCAGCGTTGAACAGGGGGCAGGTCAGCCCCAGCATTTT
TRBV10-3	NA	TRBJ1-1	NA	CAISDPKLRENTEAFF	TGTGCCATCAGTGACCCCAAGTTGCGGGAGAACACTGAAGCTTTCTTT
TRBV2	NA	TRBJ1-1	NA	CASSGVRNQMNTEAFF	TGTGCCAGCAGTGGAGTCAGGAATCAAATGAACACTGAAGCTTTCTTT
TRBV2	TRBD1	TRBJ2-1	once	CASGTGGSYNEQFF	TGTGCCAGCGGAACAGGGGGCTCCTACAATGAGCAGTTCTTC
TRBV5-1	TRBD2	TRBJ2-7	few	CASSLRPSGESYEQYF	TGCGCCAGCAGCTTGAGGCCTAGCGGGGAATCGTACGAGCAGTACTTC
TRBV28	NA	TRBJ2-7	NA	CASMNRVSDYEQYF	TGTGCCAGCATGAACAGGGTATCCGACTACGAGCAGTACTTC
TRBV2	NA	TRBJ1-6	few	CASSGMGGALHF	TGTGCCAGCAGTGGGATGGGGGGTGCCCTCCACTTT
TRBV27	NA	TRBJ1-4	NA	CASSLSGASTNKRKLFF	TGTGCCAGCAGTTTATCGGGGGCTTCCACGAATAAGCGGAAACTGTTTTTT
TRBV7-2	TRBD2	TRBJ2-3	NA	CASSSKRGGADTQYF	TGTGCCAGCAGCTCTAAGCGGGGGGGAGCAGATACGCAGTATTTT
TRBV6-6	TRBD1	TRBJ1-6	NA	CASSRTGGPSSYNSPLHF	TGTGCCAGCAGCCGAACAGGGGGCCCAAGCTCCTATAATTCACCCCTCCACTTT
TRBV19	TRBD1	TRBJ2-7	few	CASSTKTGGLTYEQYF	TGTGCCAGTAGTACCAAGACAGGGGGACTCACCTACGAGCAGTACTTC
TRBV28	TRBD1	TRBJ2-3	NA	CASRVTGSQNTDTQYF	TGTGCCAGCAGAGTGACAGGGAGTCAGAACACAGATACGCAGTATTTT
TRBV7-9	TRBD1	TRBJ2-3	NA	CASSPRTGLTDTQYF	TGTGCCAGCAGCCCGAGGACAGGCCTCACAGATACGCAGTATTTT
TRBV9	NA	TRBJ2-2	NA	CASSVGGHTGELFF	TGTGCCAGCAGCGTAGGGGGGCACACCGGGGAGCTGTTTTTT
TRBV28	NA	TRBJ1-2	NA	CASSLKASQGYGYTF	TGTGCCAGCAGTTTAAAAGCATCACAGGGCTATGGCTACACCTTC
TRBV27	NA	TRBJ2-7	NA	CASRRVSYDEQYF	TGTGCCAGCAGAAGAGTTTCTTACGACGAGCAGTACTTC
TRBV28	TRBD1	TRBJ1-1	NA	CASGQGGIGNTEAFF	TGTGCCAGCGGACAGGGAGGGATTGGGAACACTGAAGCTTTCTTT
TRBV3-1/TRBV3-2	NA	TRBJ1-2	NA	CASSQEVGQSYGYTF	TGTGCCAGCAGCCAAGAGGTTGGACAGAGCTATGGCTACACCTTC
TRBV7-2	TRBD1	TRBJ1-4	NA	CASSHWTGLNEKLFF	TGTGCCAGCAGCCATTGGACAGGGCTTAATGAAAAACTGTTTTTT
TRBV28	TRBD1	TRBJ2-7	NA	CASSPPGTGTYEQYF	TGTGCCAGCAGTCCCCCCGGGACAGGGACCTACGAGCAGTACTTC
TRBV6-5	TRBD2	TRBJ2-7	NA	CATRGGGEVYEQYF	TGTGCCACCAGAGGCGGGGGGGAAGTCTACGAGCAGTACTTC
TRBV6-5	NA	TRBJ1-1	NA	CASSYSIAGGNTEAFF	TGTGCCAGCAGTTACTCCATCGCGGGGGGAAACACTGAAGCTTTCTTT
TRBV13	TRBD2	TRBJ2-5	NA	CASSSQGLAGKETQYF	TGTGCCAGCAGCTCCCAGGGACTAGCGGGAAAAGAGACCCAGTACTTC
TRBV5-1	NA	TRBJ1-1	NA	CASSLETGPGAFF	TGCGCCAGCAGCTTGGAAACAGGGCCCGGAGCTTTCTTT
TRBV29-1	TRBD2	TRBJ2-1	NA	CSHTGTSGGSSYNEQFF	TGCAGCCATACCGGGACTAGCGGGGGGTCTTCCTACAATGAGCAGTTCTTC
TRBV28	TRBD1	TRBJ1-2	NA	CASGLDQRTGFYGYTF	TGTGCCAGCGGGCTGGATCAGAGGACAGGGTTCTATGGCTACACCTTC